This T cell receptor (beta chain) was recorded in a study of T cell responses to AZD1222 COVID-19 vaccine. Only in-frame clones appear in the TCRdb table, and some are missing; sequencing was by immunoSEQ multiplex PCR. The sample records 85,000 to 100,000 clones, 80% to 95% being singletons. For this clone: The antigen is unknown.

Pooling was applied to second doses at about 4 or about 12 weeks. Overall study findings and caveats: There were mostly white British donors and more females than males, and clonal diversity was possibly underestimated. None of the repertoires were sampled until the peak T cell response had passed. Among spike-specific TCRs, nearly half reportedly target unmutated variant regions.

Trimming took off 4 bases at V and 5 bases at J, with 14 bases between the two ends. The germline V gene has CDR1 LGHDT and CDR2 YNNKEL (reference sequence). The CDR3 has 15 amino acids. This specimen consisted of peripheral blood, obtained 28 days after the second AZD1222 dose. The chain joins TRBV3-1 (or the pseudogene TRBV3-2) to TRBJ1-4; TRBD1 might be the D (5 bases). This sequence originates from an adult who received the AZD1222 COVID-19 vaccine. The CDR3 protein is CASSPTQTENEKLFF. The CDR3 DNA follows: TGTGCCAGCAGCCCCACGCAGACAGAGAATGAAAAACTGTTTTTT.